Listed below are T cell receptor beta chains from one sample, sequenced in a study of blood T cell repertoires in COVID-19. Assay: immunoSEQ multiplex PCR; the TCRdb copy retains only in-frame clones and omits some. The data show more than 60,000 clones, around 80% seen once. Sequencing input: peripheral blood. The origin of the receptors is a man aged 55 to 69 with active or convalescent COVID-19. CDR3s include the opening cysteine and the closing phenylalanine or tryptophan. D genes are given only for firm matches. Clone size is stated in some rows and not others, as once, few, many or a class when expanded.

clone size: -; J gene: TRBJ1-4; D gene: TRBD1; V gene: TRBV3-1/TRBV3-2; CDR3 protein: CASSQDATGIALVEKLFF; CDR3 DNA: TGTGCCAGCAGCCAAGATGCGACAGGGATCGCGTTGGTTGAAAAACTGTTTTTT
clone size: -; J gene: TRBJ1-5; D gene: -; V gene: TRBV30; CDR3 protein: CAWSLGSYSNQPQHF; CDR3 DNA: TGTGCCTGGAGCCTCGGGAGCTATAGCAATCAGCCCCAGCATTTT
clone size: few; J gene: TRBJ1-2; D gene: TRBD1; V gene: TRBV19; CDR3 protein: CASSTTGGIDGYTF; CDR3 DNA: TGTGCCAGTAGTACGACAGGGGGTATTGATGGCTACACCTTC
clone size: -; J gene: TRBJ2-7; D gene: -; V gene: TRBV12-3/TRBV12-4; CDR3 protein: CASSTTGYEQYF; CDR3 DNA: TGTGCCAGCAGCACCACAGGGTACGAGCAGTACTTC
clone size: once; J gene: TRBJ2-5; D gene: TRBD1; V gene: TRBV4-1; CDR3 protein: CASSQERALTGGRETQYF; CDR3 DNA: TGCGCCAGCAGCCAAGAACGAGCTCTGACAGGGGGAAGAGAGACCCAGTACTTC
clone size: -; J gene: TRBJ1-5; D gene: TRBD1; V gene: TRBV7-9; CDR3 protein: CASSYDRGLQRGNQPQHF; CDR3 DNA: TGTGCCAGCAGCTATGACAGGGGCCTACAACGGGGCAATCAGCCCCAGCATTTT
clone size: -; J gene: TRBJ2-7; D gene: TRBD1; V gene: TRBV5-1; CDR3 protein: CASSTKAGQGYEQYF; CDR3 DNA: TGCGCCAGCAGCACCAAAGCGGGACAGGGCTACGAGCAGTACTTC
clone size: -; J gene: TRBJ1-1; D gene: -; V gene: TRBV6-6; CDR3 protein: CASSYSEPGTEAFF; CDR3 DNA: TGTGCCAGCAGTTACTCGGAACCGGGGACTGAAGCTTTCTTT
clone size: -; J gene: TRBJ1-1; D gene: -; V gene: TRBV29-1; CDR3 protein: CSVHPGTPNTEAFF; CDR3 DNA: TGCAGCGTGCACCCCGGGACACCCAACACTGAAGCTTTCTTT
clone size: -; J gene: TRBJ2-2; D gene: -; V gene: TRBV12-3/TRBV12-4; CDR3 protein: CASSPKRELFF; CDR3 DNA: TGTGCCAGCAGTCCTAAACGAGAGCTGTTTTTT
clone size: many; J gene: TRBJ1-4; D gene: -; V gene: TRBV14; CDR3 protein: CASSQNSEKLFF; CDR3 DNA: TGTGCCAGCAGCCAAAATAGTGAAAAACTGTTTTTT
clone size: -; J gene: TRBJ1-4; D gene: TRBD1; V gene: TRBV7-9; CDR3 protein: CASSRSGDRGEKLFF; CDR3 DNA: TGTGCCAGCAGCCGTTCAGGGGACAGGGGGGAAAAACTGTTTTTT
clone size: -; J gene: TRBJ1-1; D gene: -; V gene: TRBV15; CDR3 protein: CATSRDRGGANTEAFF; CDR3 DNA: TGTGCCACCAGCAGAGATCGGGGAGGGGCGAACACTGAAGCTTTCTTT
clone size: -; J gene: TRBJ1-1; D gene: -; V gene: TRBV7-9; CDR3 protein: CASSLSGNTEAFF; CDR3 DNA: TGTGCCAGCAGCCTCTCCGGGAACACTGAAGCTTTCTTT
clone size: -; J gene: TRBJ2-3; D gene: TRBD2; V gene: TRBV9; CDR3 protein: CASSPGLAGGSPSTDTQYF; CDR3 DNA: TGTGCCAGCAGCCCGGGACTAGCGGGGGGTTCCCCCAGCACAGATACGCAGTATTTT
clone size: -; J gene: TRBJ2-7; D gene: TRBD1; V gene: TRBV9; CDR3 protein: CASSDRDRGRHEQYF; CDR3 DNA: TGTGCCAGCAGCGACCGGGACAGGGGGCGCCACGAGCAGTACTTC
clone size: -; J gene: TRBJ1-5; D gene: -; V gene: TRBV2; CDR3 protein: CASSESVFSNQPQHF; CDR3 DNA: TGTGCCAGCAGTGAATCGGTTTTTTCTAATCAGCCCCAGCATTTT
clone size: -; J gene: TRBJ1-3; D gene: -; V gene: TRBV3-1/TRBV3-2; CDR3 protein: CASSQGAGVSGNTIYF; CDR3 DNA: TGTGCCAGCAGCCAAGGGGCAGGCGTCTCTGGAAACACCATATATTTT
clone size: -; J gene: TRBJ2-3; D gene: TRBD2; V gene: TRBV4-1; CDR3 protein: CASSQGSGGLSTDTQYF; CDR3 DNA: TGCGCCAGCAGCCAAGGAAGCGGGGGGCTCAGCACAGATACGCAGTATTTT
clone size: -; J gene: TRBJ1-5; D gene: TRBD1; V gene: TRBV24-1; CDR3 protein: CATSEKDRGLLQHF; CDR3 DNA: TGTGCCACCAGTGAGAAGGACAGGGGGCTTCTCCAGCATTTT
clone size: few; J gene: TRBJ1-5; D gene: -; V gene: TRBV5-1; CDR3 protein: CASSREAETNTSNQPQHF; CDR3 DNA: TGCGCCAGCAGCCGGGAGGCAGAAACAAATACTAGCAATCAGCCCCAGCATTTT
clone size: -; J gene: TRBJ1-2; D gene: TRBD1; V gene: TRBV7-6; CDR3 protein: CASSWDREGNYGYTF; CDR3 DNA: TGTGCCAGCAGCTGGGACAGGGAAGGCAACTATGGCTACACCTTC
clone size: once; J gene: TRBJ2-2; D gene: TRBD2; V gene: TRBV24-1; CDR3 protein: CATSDRLAGGTGELFF; CDR3 DNA: TGTGCCACCAGTGACCGACTAGCGGGGGGTACCGGGGAGCTGTTTTTT
clone size: once; J gene: TRBJ1-6; D gene: -; V gene: TRBV11-3; CDR3 protein: CASSLRVDSPLHF; CDR3 DNA: TGTGCCAGCAGCTTACGGGTGGATTCACCCCTCCACTTT
clone size: -; J gene: TRBJ2-2; D gene: -; V gene: TRBV7-2; CDR3 protein: CASSSSYGNTGELFF; CDR3 DNA: TGTGCCAGCAGCTCCTCTTACGGGAACACCGGGGAGCTGTTTTTT
clone size: -; J gene: TRBJ2-1; D gene: -; V gene: TRBV5-1; CDR3 protein: CASSRTGEAMGEQFF; CDR3 DNA: TGCGCCAGCAGCCGTACAGGGGAGGCGATGGGTGAGCAGTTCTTC
clone size: once; J gene: TRBJ2-5; D gene: TRBD2; V gene: TRBV3-1/TRBV3-2; CDR3 protein: CASSQDPPRLAGGHRETQYF; CDR3 DNA: TGTGCCAGCAGCCAAGATCCTCCCAGACTAGCGGGGGGTCACAGGGAGACCCAGTACTTC
clone size: -; J gene: TRBJ2-3; D gene: TRBD2; V gene: TRBV9; CDR3 protein: CASSVGTSGLTNTQYF; CDR3 DNA: TGTGCCAGCAGCGTAGGGACTAGCGGGCTTACAAATACGCAGTATTTT
clone size: -; J gene: TRBJ1-2; D gene: -; V gene: TRBV3-1/TRBV3-2; CDR3 protein: CASSQGQTNYGYTF; CDR3 DNA: TGTGCCAGCAGCCAAGGACAGACTAACTATGGCTACACCTTC
clone size: many; J gene: TRBJ2-7; D gene: TRBD1; V gene: TRBV5-5; CDR3 protein: CASSLTGGPYEQYF; CDR3 DNA: TGTGCCAGCAGCTTAACAGGGGGCCCCTACGAGCAGTACTTC
clone size: -; J gene: TRBJ1-6; D gene: -; V gene: TRBV14; CDR3 protein: CASSHSLAPLHF; CDR3 DNA: TGTGCCAGCAGCCATAGCCTGGCACCCCTCCACTTT
clone size: -; J gene: TRBJ2-5; D gene: -; V gene: TRBV7-2; CDR3 protein: CASNHPYRGGETQYF; CDR3 DNA: TGTGCCAGCAACCACCCGTACCGGGGAGGAGAGACCCAGTACTTC
clone size: -; J gene: TRBJ1-5; D gene: TRBD1; V gene: TRBV24-1; CDR3 protein: CATSDVDRGLFQPQHF; CDR3 DNA: TGTGCCACCAGTGACGTAGACAGGGGGCTTTTTCAGCCCCAGCATTTT
clone size: -; J gene: TRBJ2-2; D gene: TRBD1; V gene: TRBV11-1; CDR3 protein: CASSKQGMGTGELFF; CDR3 DNA: TGTGCCAGCAGCAAACAGGGGATGGGCACCGGGGAGCTGTTTTTT
clone size: -; J gene: TRBJ2-3; D gene: TRBD2; V gene: TRBV9; CDR3 protein: CASSSMGGESTDTQYF; CDR3 DNA: TGTGCCAGCAGCTCTATGGGGGGGGAGAGCACAGATACGCAGTATTTT
clone size: few; J gene: TRBJ1-1; D gene: -; V gene: TRBV28; CDR3 protein: CASSFQGSANTEAFF; CDR3 DNA: TGTGCCAGCAGTTTTCAGGGATCAGCGAACACTGAAGCTTTCTTT
clone size: -; J gene: TRBJ1-1; D gene: TRBD1; V gene: TRBV6-2/TRBV6-3; CDR3 protein: CASSRTQGAKNTEAFF; CDR3 DNA: TGTGCCAGCAGCCGAACACAGGGGGCGAAGAACACTGAAGCTTTCTTT
clone size: -; J gene: TRBJ2-5; D gene: -; V gene: TRBV7-2; CDR3 protein: CASSLRASETQYF; CDR3 DNA: TGTGCCAGCAGCTTAAGAGCGTCTGAGACCCAGTACTTC
clone size: few; J gene: TRBJ1-1; D gene: TRBD1; V gene: TRBV19; CDR3 protein: CASSPRTGSMNTEAFF; CDR3 DNA: TGTGCCAGTAGTCCCCGGACAGGGTCTATGAACACTGAAGCTTTCTTT
clone size: -; J gene: TRBJ1-4; D gene: -; V gene: TRBV18; CDR3 protein: CASSRGSNEKLFF; CDR3 DNA: TGTGCCAGCTCACGGGGCAGTAATGAAAAACTGTTTTTT
clone size: once; J gene: TRBJ2-2; D gene: -; V gene: TRBV5-6; CDR3 protein: CASSLHSTGELFF; CDR3 DNA: TGTGCCAGCAGCTTACACAGCACCGGGGAGCTGTTTTTT
clone size: -; J gene: TRBJ2-7; D gene: -; V gene: TRBV5-6; CDR3 protein: CASSLGARGDEQYF; CDR3 DNA: TGTGCCAGCAGCTTGGGGGCCAGGGGGGACGAGCAGTACTTC
clone size: -; J gene: TRBJ2-7; D gene: TRBD1; V gene: TRBV2; CDR3 protein: CASSVGAGGYEQYF; CDR3 DNA: TGTGCCAGCAGTGTGGGGGCAGGGGGCTACGAGCAGTACTTC
clone size: -; J gene: TRBJ1-5; D gene: -; V gene: TRBV30; CDR3 protein: CAWSGTVSNQPQHF; CDR3 DNA: TGTGCCTGGAGTGGGACAGTTAGCAATCAGCCCCAGCATTTT
clone size: -; J gene: TRBJ1-3; D gene: -; V gene: TRBV29-1; CDR3 protein: CSVGVTNSGNTIYF; CDR3 DNA: TGCAGCGTTGGGGTGACTAACTCTGGAAACACCATATATTTT
clone size: -; J gene: TRBJ2-7; D gene: TRBD1; V gene: TRBV6-6; CDR3 protein: CASSYSRDSLSYEQYF; CDR3 DNA: TGTGCCAGCAGTTACTCGAGGGACAGTCTCTCCTACGAGCAGTACTTC
clone size: -; J gene: TRBJ1-5; D gene: -; V gene: TRBV4-2; CDR3 protein: CASSQDLQAINQPQHF; CDR3 DNA: TGTGCCAGCAGCCAAGATCTACAGGCAATCAATCAGCCCCAGCATTTT
clone size: -; J gene: TRBJ1-2; D gene: TRBD1; V gene: TRBV6-5; CDR3 protein: CASSGQGDRGGYTF; CDR3 DNA: TGTGCCAGCAGCGGACAGGGGGATCGGGGTGGCTACACCTTC
clone size: -; J gene: TRBJ1-4; D gene: -; V gene: TRBV5-6; CDR3 protein: CASSYRSRGNEKLFF; CDR3 DNA: TGTGCCAGCAGCTATCGGAGTAGAGGGAATGAAAAACTGTTTTTT
clone size: -; J gene: TRBJ1-5; D gene: -; V gene: TRBV5-1; CDR3 protein: CASSLEPGQYSNQPQHF; CDR3 DNA: TGCGCCAGCAGCTTGGAACCAGGACAGTATAGCAATCAGCCCCAGCATTTT
clone size: -; J gene: TRBJ1-4; D gene: -; V gene: TRBV2; CDR3 protein: CASDRANEKLFF; CDR3 DNA: TGTGCCAGCGACCGGGCTAATGAAAAACTGTTTTTT
clone size: -; J gene: TRBJ2-2; D gene: TRBD1; V gene: TRBV2; CDR3 protein: CASRPGTGTNTGELFF; CDR3 DNA: TGTGCCAGCAGACCCGGGACAGGGACTAACACCGGGGAGCTGTTTTTT
clone size: -; J gene: TRBJ1-6; D gene: TRBD1; V gene: TRBV6-1; CDR3 protein: CASSEDRQNSPLHF; CDR3 DNA: TGTGCCAGCAGTGAGGACAGGCAAAATTCACCCCTCCACTTT
clone size: -; J gene: TRBJ1-2; D gene: -; V gene: TRBV7-2; CDR3 protein: CASSLTRGGNYGYTF; CDR3 DNA: TGTGCCAGCAGCTTAACTCGAGGGGGTAACTATGGCTACACCTTC